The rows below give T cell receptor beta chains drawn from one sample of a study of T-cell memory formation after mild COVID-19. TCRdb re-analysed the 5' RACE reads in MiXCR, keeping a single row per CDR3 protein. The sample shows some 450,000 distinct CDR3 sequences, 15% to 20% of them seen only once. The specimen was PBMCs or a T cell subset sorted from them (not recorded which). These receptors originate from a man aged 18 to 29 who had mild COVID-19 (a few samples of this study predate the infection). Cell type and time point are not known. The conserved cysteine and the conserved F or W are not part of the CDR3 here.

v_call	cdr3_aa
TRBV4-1	ASTQGPSRQPQH
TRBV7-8	ASSTDSTDTQY
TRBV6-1	AAKVPNTGELF
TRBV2	ASSPRGGTNTGELF
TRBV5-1	ASSLSGGDSYEQY
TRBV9	ASSVDGNNQPQH
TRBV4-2	ASSWTGNEQF
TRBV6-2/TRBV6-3	ASSYSSRDYGYT
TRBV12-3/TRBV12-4	ASSLSGTGTDTQY
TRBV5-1	ASSLGQGNTIY
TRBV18	ASSPPGTGFST
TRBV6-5	ASGLAGGPQEQF
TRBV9	ASSVGGLADAGDYYGYT
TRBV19	ASSSGGTSYEQY
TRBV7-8	ASSGGMGELF
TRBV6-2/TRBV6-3	ASIQTTEAF
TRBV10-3	AISTWDYNEQF
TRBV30	AWSRGMTDTQY
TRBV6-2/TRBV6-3	ASSYLGLGGETQY
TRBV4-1	ASSQEEAAYSNQPQH
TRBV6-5	ASSYQGQGYEQY
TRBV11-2	DSTDRDSGANVLT
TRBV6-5	ASSYTRGTETQY
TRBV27	ASSYLGLRREETQY
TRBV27	ASSPLDPSMETQY
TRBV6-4	ASSAGLAGGSDEQF
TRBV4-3	ASSRTSGVTDTQY
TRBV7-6	ASSPRGGEFQEKLF
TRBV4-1	ASSQDPSWTSGSYEQY
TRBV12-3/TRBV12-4	ASSLAQGNHNEQF
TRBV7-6	ASSLVPIAGFTDTQY
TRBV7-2	ASSLVGTGTINSPLH
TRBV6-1	ASSGLGPEAF
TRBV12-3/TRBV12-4	ASSPDRYNTGELF
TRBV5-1	ASSLGHLTDTQY
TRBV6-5	ASRPGPEYTQY
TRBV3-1	ASSSLAGAPDTQY
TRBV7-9	ASRVTGDNEQF
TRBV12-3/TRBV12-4	ASSPPVSTSTDTQY
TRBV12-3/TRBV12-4	ASSHPRLAGGQYGEQF
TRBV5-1	ASTARGRYEQY
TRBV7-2	ASSGGPGQIYGYT
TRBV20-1	SARGRGPLGELF